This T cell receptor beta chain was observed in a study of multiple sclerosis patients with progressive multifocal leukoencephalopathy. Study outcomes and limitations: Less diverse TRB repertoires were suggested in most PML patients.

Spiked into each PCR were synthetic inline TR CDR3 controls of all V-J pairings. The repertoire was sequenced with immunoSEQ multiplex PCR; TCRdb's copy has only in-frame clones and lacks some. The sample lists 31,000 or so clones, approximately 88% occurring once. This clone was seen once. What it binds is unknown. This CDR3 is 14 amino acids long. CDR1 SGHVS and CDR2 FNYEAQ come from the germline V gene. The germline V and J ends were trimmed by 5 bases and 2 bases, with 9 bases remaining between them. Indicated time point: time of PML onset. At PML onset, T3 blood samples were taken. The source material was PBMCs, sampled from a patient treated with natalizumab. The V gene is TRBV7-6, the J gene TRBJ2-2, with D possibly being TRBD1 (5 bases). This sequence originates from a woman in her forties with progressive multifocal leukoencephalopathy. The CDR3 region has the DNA TGTGCCAGCAGCCGACAGAGTAACACCGGGGAGCTGTTTTTT. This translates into CASSRQSNTGELFF.